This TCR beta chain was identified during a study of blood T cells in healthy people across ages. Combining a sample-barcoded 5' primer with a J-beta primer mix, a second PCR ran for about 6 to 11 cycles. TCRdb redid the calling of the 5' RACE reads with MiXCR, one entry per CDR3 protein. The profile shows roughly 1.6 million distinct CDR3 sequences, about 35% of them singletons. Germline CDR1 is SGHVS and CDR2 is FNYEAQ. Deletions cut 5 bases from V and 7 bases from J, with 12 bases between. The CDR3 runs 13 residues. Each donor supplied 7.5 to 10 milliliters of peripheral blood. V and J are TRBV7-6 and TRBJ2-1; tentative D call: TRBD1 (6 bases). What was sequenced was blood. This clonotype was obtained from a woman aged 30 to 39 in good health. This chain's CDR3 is CASSHTQGNEQFF. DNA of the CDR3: TGTGCCAGCAGCCATACGCAGGGGAATGAGCAGTTCTTC.